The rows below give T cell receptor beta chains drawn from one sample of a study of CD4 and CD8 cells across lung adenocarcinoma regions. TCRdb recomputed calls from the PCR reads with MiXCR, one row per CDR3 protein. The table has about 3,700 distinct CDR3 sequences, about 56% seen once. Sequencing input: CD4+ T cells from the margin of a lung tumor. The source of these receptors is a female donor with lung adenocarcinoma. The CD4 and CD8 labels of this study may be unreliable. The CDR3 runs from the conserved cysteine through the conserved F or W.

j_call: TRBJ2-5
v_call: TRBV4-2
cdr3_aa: CASSPGLAGGPETQYF

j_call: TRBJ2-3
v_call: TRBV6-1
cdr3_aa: CASGGGGGGDQDTQYF

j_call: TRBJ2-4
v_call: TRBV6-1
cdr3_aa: CPSSVRRAKDTQYF

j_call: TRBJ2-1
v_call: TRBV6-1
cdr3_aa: CASSPTSGTYNEQFF

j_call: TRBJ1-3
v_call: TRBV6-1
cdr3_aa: CASSPDRTSGNTIYF

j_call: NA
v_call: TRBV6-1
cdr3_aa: CASMEPQAFSYEQYF

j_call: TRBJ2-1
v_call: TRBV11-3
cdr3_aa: CASSLVAGGFPLF

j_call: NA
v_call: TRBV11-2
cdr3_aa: CASSLDPPYSGRWETQYF

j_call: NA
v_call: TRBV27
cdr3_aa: CASSLRTFNEQFF

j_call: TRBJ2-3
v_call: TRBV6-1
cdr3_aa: CASSLRDNTDTQYF

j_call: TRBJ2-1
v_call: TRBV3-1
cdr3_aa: CASSQVRTSGDQQFF

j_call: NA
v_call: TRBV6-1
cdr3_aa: CASSELGRSNEQYF

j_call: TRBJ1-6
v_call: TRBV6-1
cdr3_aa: CASSAGPYNSPLHF

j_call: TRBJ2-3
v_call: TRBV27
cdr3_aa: CASSPRTGPSGTDTQYF

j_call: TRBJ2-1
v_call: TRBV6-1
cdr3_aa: CASRASGGAVDEQFF